One TCR beta chain is described in this entry. The antigen is undetermined. This sample is part of a study of shared clonotypes between healthy human individuals. General observations from the study: Sample collection involved blood only; tissue repertoires are likely different. Among non-shared clonotypes, generation probabilities were lower than among those shared by all four donors.

The CDR3 is made up of 17 amino acids. The V gene's germline CDR1 is SGHVS and CDR2 FNYEAQ. J lost 5 bases, V lost 1 base, and 9 bases had no gene match. Clones were read by immunoSEQ multiplex PCR, and TCRdb kept only the in-frame ones, dropping some. Here the sample spans around 120,000 clones, around 71% being singletons. This clonotype was sampled from a woman aged 25 to 39 in good health. Material for sequencing was memory CD8+ T cells sorted from blood. The subset: CD45RO+ cells pooled with CCR7-negative TemRA cells. The chain joins TRBV7-6 to TRBJ2-2; 8 positions match TRBD2. For the CDR3, the DNA is TGTGCCAGCAGCTTAGAACTTAGCGGGATATGGACCGGGGAGCTGTTTTTT. Translation: CASSLELSGIWTGELFF.